This TCR beta chain was profiled in a study of CD4 T cells in relation to SARS-CoV-2 and coronaviruses. Study-wide background: ViraFEST: approximately 10-day antigen culture of PBMCs, then TCR beta CDR3 sequencing. Study-wide results and limits: Samples before the pandemic and after infection were not matched within any donor. In roughly 65% of donors, memory CD4+ clonotypes crossrecognized SARS-CoV-2 and at least one common cold coronavirus spike.

The germline V gene encodes CDR1 SGHDN and CDR2 FVKESK. The CDR3 contains 15 residues. Trimming removed 1 base from V and 2 bases from J, with 9 bases in between. Before the COVID-19 pandemic, during about 2010-2019, CD4+ T cells were taken from unexposed donors. After around nine days of culture, CD4+ T cells were isolated. Cells permitting, SARS-CoV-2 S/N and four cold-coronavirus spikes were tested on unexposed-donor CD4+ T cells. Assay used: immunoSEQ multiplex PCR; TCRdb lists only in-frame clones, some missing. The sample holds tens of thousands of clones, approximately 78% seen once. As regards this clone: Its antigen is undetermined.

What was sequenced was CD4+ T cells from PBMCs, cultured in vitro. The rearrangement links TRBV14 to TRBJ2-1; weak D call: TRBD1 (6 bases). The sequence derives from a human donor in good health. The CDR3 sequence: CASSQGGGAYNEQFF. As DNA, the CDR3 is TGTGCCAGCAGCCAAGGAGGGGGTGCCTACAATGAGCAGTTCTTC.